This note documents a single TCR beta chain sequence. TCRdb processed the reads anew with MiXCR; each CDR3 protein has one entry. The sample has fewer than 300,000 distinct CDR3 sequences, roughly a quarter seen once. The entry originates in a study of T cell repertoires in cytomegalovirus infection. Study-wide background: Evidence of both CMV infection and a matching HLA type came from public TCR beta signatures.

Trimming took off 3 bases at V and 1 base at J, with 19 bases between the two ends. The CDR3 sequence is 17 residues long. CDR1 is DFQATT, CDR2 SNEGSKA, per germline (reference sequence). The sequencing sample was made of PBMCs. The receptor comes from a human donor in good health (CMV status not recorded). Some clones in this sample may be carry-over from other donors' samples. The chain links TRBV20-1 to TRBJ1-5; D remains ambiguous. CDR3 sequence reads: CSARRATNSRSNQPQHF. DNA for the CDR3: TGCAGTGCTAGGAGGGCTACGAATTCAAGGAGCAATCAGCCCCAGCATTTT.